The entry that follows covers one T cell receptor (beta chain) sequence. This entry comes from a study of control samples from healthy donors and cancer patients. Sequenced by immunoSEQ multiplex PCR; TCRdb stores in-frame clones only, minus some. The sample carries about 270,000 clones, approximately 80% recorded once. The CDR3 is 16 amino acids. Germline V CDR1 and CDR2: SGHRS, YFSETQ. Trimming took off 0 bases at V and 8 bases at J, with 17 bases between the two ends. The TCR was taken from an older woman with lung cancer. The genes are TRBV5-1 and TRBJ1-4; D uncertain. Material: PBMCs. This chain's CDR3 is CASSLGGGGLFEKLFF. CDR3 DNA sequence: TGCGCCAGCAGCTTGGGTGGCGGCGGTCTTTTCGAAAAACTGTTTTTT.